This T cell receptor (beta chain) was obtained from a study of shared clonotypes between healthy human individuals. Study observations and caveats: Sorted-subset samples were not fully sequenced, rarefaction indicated.

Sequenced by immunoSEQ multiplex PCR; TCRdb stores in-frame clones only, minus some. Of under 600,000 clones listed, more than 95% are singletons. Trimming cost V 5 bases and J 5 bases, with 12 bases left between them. The germline gives CDR1 SSHAT, CDR2 FNYEAQ (reference sequence). The CDR3 is 13 residues long. This clone appeared a single time. Its specificity is not known. The receptor comes from a woman aged 25 to 45 in good health. Material for sequencing was naive CD4+ T cells sorted from blood. This sample's subset: CD45RA+ positively selected. The chain uses TRBV7-7 and TRBJ2-5; D is undetermined. The CDR3 reads CASSQISRETQYF. The CDR3 nucleotides read TGTGCCAGCAGCCAAATTTCTAGGGAGACCCAGTACTTC.